This TCR beta chain was obtained from a study of identical twins. The CDR3 sequence is 14 residues long. Losses at the gene ends were 5 bases for V and 4 bases for J; bases not matched to a gene: 5. CDR1 is WNHNN and CDR2 is SYGVQD in the germline V gene (reference sequence). This clonotype appeared many times. One entry per CDR3 protein, called by TCRdb with MiXCR from the 5' RACE reads. The sample records about 690,000 distinct CDR3 sequences, roughly 6% being singletons. The sequence derives from a man in his late teens or twenties in good health. The V gene is TRBV10-1, the J gene TRBJ1-2, with 9 nucleotides matching TRBD1. Specimen: naive T cells sorted from blood. The CDR3 coding sequence is TGCGCCAGCAGTCCCGGGACAGGGTTCTATGGCTACACCTTC. Its protein is CASSPGTGFYGYTF.